This is a list of T cell receptor beta chains from one sample in a study of blood T cell repertoires in COVID-19. The protocol was immunoSEQ multiplex PCR, while the TCRdb copy is restricted to in-frame clones and leaves out a portion. The sample holds about 200,000 clones, about 84% seen once. Sequencing input: PBMCs or T cells enriched from blood (not recorded which). These receptors originate from a middle-aged woman with acute COVID-19. Each CDR3 is given with its conserved first and last residue. D genes are given only for firm matches. Clone size, where shown, is once, few, many, or a class for clones that have expanded.

D | size | J | V | CDR3 | DNA
. | once | TRBJ2-7 | TRBV11-2 | CASSYRFRGSYEQYF | TGTGCCAGCAGCTACCGATTCAGGGGATCCTACGAGCAGTACTTC
TRBD2 | . | TRBJ2-1 | TRBV19 | CASSPTSGKYAYNEQFF | TGTGCCAGTAGCCCGACTAGCGGGAAATACGCGTACAATGAGCAGTTCTTC
TRBD1 | . | TRBJ1-6 | TRBV5-8 | CASSLWTGGMNNSPLHF | TGTGCCAGCAGCTTGTGGACAGGGGGTATGAATAATTCACCCCTCCACTTT
TRBD2 | . | TRBJ2-3 | TRBV28 | CASKPSGSGTDTQYF | TGTGCCAGCAAACCTAGCGGGAGTGGCACAGATACGCAGTATTTT
TRBD1 | . | TRBJ1-4 | TRBV19 | CASSMDGQGVKLFF | TGTGCCAGTAGTATGGATGGACAGGGAGTAAAACTGTTTTTT
. | . | TRBJ1-2 | TRBV12-3/TRBV12-4 | CASRYRGYGYTF | TGTGCCAGCAGATACCGGGGCTATGGCTACACCTTC
. | . | TRBJ2-7 | TRBV21-1 | CASSNRDRAYEQYF | TGTGCCAGCAGCAATCGGGACAGGGCCTACGAGCAGTACTTC
. | . | TRBJ1-5 | TRBV3-1/TRBV3-2 | CASSQDRDFTGQPQHF | TGTGCCAGCAGCCAAGATCGAGACTTTACGGGGCAGCCCCAGCATTTT
. | . | TRBJ1-4 | TRBV5-5 | CASSLSYRDNEKLFF | TGTGCCAGCAGCTTATCTTACAGGGATAATGAAAAACTGTTTTTT
. | . | TRBJ2-4 | TRBV3-1/TRBV3-2 | CASSHAPGIQYF | TGTGCCAGCAGCCACGCGCCAGGGATTCAGTACTTC
. | . | TRBJ1-1 | TRBV30 | CAWSVTRKMNTEAFF | TGTGCCTGGAGTGTAACCAGAAAGATGAACACTGAAGCTTTCTTT
. | . | TRBJ1-1 | TRBV9 | CASSVQAENTEAFF | TGTGCCAGCAGCGTACAGGCCGAGAACACTGAAGCTTTCTTT
TRBD1 | . | TRBJ1-5 | TRBV28 | CASRRETGGNQPQHF | TGTGCCAGCAGACGCGAGACAGGGGGCAATCAGCCCCAGCATTTT
. | few | TRBJ1-1 | TRBV5-5 | CASSWTANTEAFF | TGTGCCAGCAGCTGGACAGCTAACACTGAAGCTTTCTTT
. | . | TRBJ1-2 | TRBV6-6 | CASSTSGRPGYTF | TGTGCCAGCAGTACCTCAGGGAGGCCTGGCTACACCTTC
TRBD1 | . | TRBJ2-5 | TRBV30 | CAWSLGQWRETQYF | TGTGCCTGGAGCTTGGGACAGTGGAGGGAGACCCAGTACTTC
. | . | TRBJ1-5 | TRBV20-1 | CSASAPETYSNQPQHF | TGCAGTGCTAGTGCGCCAGAAACGTATAGCAATCAGCCCCAGCATTTT
. | . | TRBJ2-7 | TRBV2 | CASSVEVGQYHF | TGTGCCAGCAGTGTTGAGGTGGGACAATATCACTTC
TRBD2 | once | TRBJ2-7 | TRBV7-2 | CASSFATSGRYEQYF | TGTGCCAGCAGCTTCGCGACTAGCGGGCGGTACGAGCAGTACTTC
. | . | TRBJ2-1 | TRBV9 | CASSMTTTNNEQFF | TGTGCCAGCAGTATGACTACTACCAACAATGAGCAGTTCTTC
. | . | TRBJ1-6 | TRBV19 | CASTPRRDYNSPLHF | TGTGCCAGTACCCCTCGGAGGGACTATAATTCACCCCTCCACTTT
. | . | TRBJ2-2 | TRBV5-1 | CASSFFQGPIGGELFF | TGCGCCAGCAGCTTTTTTCAGGGTCCAATTGGCGGGGAGCTGTTTTTT
. | . | TRBJ2-1 | TRBV5-4 | CASSQGLTQRYNEQFF | TGTGCCAGCAGCCAGGGATTAACTCAGAGATACAATGAGCAGTTCTTC
. | . | TRBJ2-1 | TRBV21-1 | CASSHSSYNEQFF | TGTGCCAGCAGTCATAGCTCCTACAATGAGCAGTTCTTC
TRBD1 | . | TRBJ1-6 | TRBV10-3 | CAISDRQGPYNSPLHF | TGTGCCATCAGTGACCGACAGGGACCCTATAATTCACCCCTCCACTTT
. | few | TRBJ1-1 | TRBV28 | CASSSLRQEYSSAEAFF | TGTGCCAGCAGTTCCCTAAGACAGGAATATTCGAGCGCTGAAGCTTTCTTT
. | . | TRBJ1-3 | TRBV28 | CASSGQTSFSGNTIYF | TGTGCCAGCAGCGGACAGACTAGCTTCTCTGGAAACACCATATATTTT
TRBD1 | . | TRBJ2-7 | TRBV6-5 | CASTRDRGKGQYF | TGTGCCAGTACGAGGGACAGGGGAAAAGGGCAGTACTTC
TRBD1 | few | TRBJ1-2 | TRBV6-2/TRBV6-3 | CASSRRRQGVNYGYTF | TGTGCCAGCAGCCGGCGGAGACAGGGAGTGAACTATGGCTACACCTTC
TRBD1 | . | TRBJ1-5 | TRBV18 | CASSPMPGTVQPQHF | TGTGCCAGCTCACCCATGCCCGGGACAGTCCAGCCCCAGCATTTT
TRBD2 | . | TRBJ2-3 | TRBV20-1 | CSASSQLAGEGGTDTQYF | TGCAGTGCTAGTAGCCAACTAGCGGGAGAGGGGGGCACAGATACGCAGTATTTT
TRBD1 | . | TRBJ1-5 | TRBV6-2/TRBV6-3 | CASSYQRDRGEGIGNQPQHF | TGTGCCAGCAGTTACCAACGGGACAGGGGAGAAGGAATTGGCAATCAGCCCCAGCATTTT
TRBD2 | . | TRBJ2-7 | TRBV27 | CVSRLLGLADYEQYF | TGTGTCAGCCGTCTTTTAGGACTAGCGGACTACGAGCAGTACTTC
. | . | TRBJ2-6 | TRBV7-9 | CASSPDGGDSGANVLTF | TGTGCCAGCAGCCCTGACGGCGGGGACTCTGGGGCCAACGTCCTGACTTTC
TRBD2 | . | TRBJ2-1 | TRBV29-1 | CSTGGTSGRDSSYNEQFF | TGCAGCACTGGAGGGACTAGCGGGAGGGATAGCTCCTACAATGAGCAGTTCTTC
. | few | TRBJ2-2 | TRBV15 | CATSRDKREGGSTGELFF | TGTGCCACCAGCAGAGATAAGCGAGAGGGAGGAAGCACCGGGGAGCTGTTTTTT
TRBD2 | . | TRBJ2-3 | TRBV9 | CASSAQAGVTTDTQYF | TGTGCCAGCAGCGCTCAAGCGGGAGTAACCACAGATACGCAGTATTTT
. | . | TRBJ2-1 | TRBV12-3/TRBV12-4 | CASSPNGYNEQFF | TGTGCCAGCAGCCCGAACGGGTACAATGAGCAGTTCTTC
. | . | TRBJ1-6 | TRBV5-4 | CASSLAGYNSPLHF | TGTGCCAGCAGCTTGGCGGGATATAATTCACCCCTCCACTTT
. | . | TRBJ1-2 | TRBV20-1 | CSAPFYGYTF | TGCAGTGCTCCCTTTTATGGCTACACCTTC
TRBD2 | few | TRBJ2-1 | TRBV28 | CASSLVEIGGSSYNEQFF | TGTGCCAGCAGTTTAGTTGAGATCGGCGGGAGCTCCTACAATGAGCAGTTCTTC
TRBD2 | . | TRBJ2-7 | TRBV4-1 | CASSQESWGLAGEQYF | TGCGCCAGCAGCCAAGAATCTTGGGGACTAGCGGGCGAGCAGTACTTC
TRBD1 | once | TRBJ1-1 | TRBV19 | CASSSSRDSNTEAFF | TGTGCCAGTAGCTCATCCCGGGACAGTAACACTGAAGCTTTCTTT
TRBD1 | . | TRBJ1-4 | TRBV2 | CASSDRGRIEKLFF | TGTGCCAGCAGTGACAGGGGGCGAATTGAAAAACTGTTTTTT
TRBD1 | . | TRBJ1-2 | TRBV5-1 | CASSFGSGTGDYGYTF | TGCGCCAGCAGCTTCGGATCCGGGACAGGGGACTATGGCTACACCTTC
. | . | TRBJ1-1 | TRBV25-1 | CASSASRAPGGAFF | TGTGCCAGCAGTGCCAGCCGGGCCCCGGGAGGAGCTTTCTTT
. | . | TRBJ1-3 | TRBV11-2 | CASRAENTIYF | TGTGCCAGCAGGGCGGAAAACACCATATATTTT
. | . | TRBJ1-4 | TRBV6-2/TRBV6-3 | CASSSSGQKNEKLFF | TGTGCCAGCAGTTCCTCGGGACAAAAGAACGAAAAACTGTTTTTT
TRBD1 | . | TRBJ1-2 | TRBV3-1/TRBV3-2 | CASSQDLGTEAGYTF | TGTGCCAGCAGCCAAGATTTAGGGACAGAAGCTGGCTACACCTTC
. | once | TRBJ2-3 | TRBV19 | CASSNQGSTDTQYF | TGTGCCAGTAGTAACCAGGGCAGTACAGATACGCAGTATTTT
TRBD2 | . | TRBJ2-5 | TRBV27 | CASRLAGEGETQYF | TGTGCCAGCAGGCTAGCGGGAGAGGGGGAGACCCAGTACTTC
. | few | TRBJ1-2 | TRBV10-3 | CAISESGSNYGYTF | TGTGCCATCAGTGAGTCGGGCAGCAACTATGGCTACACCTTC
. | . | TRBJ1-2 | TRBV7-2 | CASSLIPGVNYGYTF | TGTGCCAGCAGCTTAATTCCCGGGGTTAACTATGGCTACACCTTC